This TCR beta chain was found in a study of shared clonotypes between healthy human individuals. Study summary: Each donor's CD4 naive and CD4 memory cells filled three plates apiece, CD8 naive two, and CD8 memory one. Points from the study as a whole: Naive subsets usually exceeded memory subsets in estimated richness. Roughly 5% was the fraction of naive CD4 clonotypes found shared across several donors.

Germline V gives CDR1 LNHDA, CDR2 SQIVND (reference sequence). V was cut by 6 bases and J by 4 bases, with 10 bases left in between. This CDR3 contains 13 residues. A remark on this clone: Its antigen is unidentified.

Clones were sequenced by immunoSEQ multiplex PCR, and TCRdb holds only the in-frame ones, with some missing. The top ten clones hold around 0.067% of a sample with 190,000 or so clones, 85% to 95% of them seen once. This receptor was identified in a woman younger than 45 in good health. Sequencing input: naive CD4+ T cells sorted from blood. Regarding subset: CD45RA+ positively selected. The chain joins TRBV19 to TRBJ1-5; D not resolved. CDR3 nucleotides: TGTGCCAGTAGATCAGGCTTGAATCAGCCCCAGCATTTT. It specifies CASRSGLNQPQHF.